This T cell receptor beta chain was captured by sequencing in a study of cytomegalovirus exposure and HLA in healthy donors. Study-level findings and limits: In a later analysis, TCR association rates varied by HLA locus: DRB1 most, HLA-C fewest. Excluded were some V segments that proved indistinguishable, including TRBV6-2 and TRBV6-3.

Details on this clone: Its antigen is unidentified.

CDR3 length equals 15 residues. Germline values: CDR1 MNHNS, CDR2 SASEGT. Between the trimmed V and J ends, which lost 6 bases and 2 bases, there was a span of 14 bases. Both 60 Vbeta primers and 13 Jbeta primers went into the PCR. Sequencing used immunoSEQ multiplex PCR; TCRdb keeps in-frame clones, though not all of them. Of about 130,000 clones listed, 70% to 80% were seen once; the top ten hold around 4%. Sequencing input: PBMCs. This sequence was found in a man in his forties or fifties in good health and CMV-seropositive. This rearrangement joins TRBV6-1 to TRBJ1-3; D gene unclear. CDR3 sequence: CASSLSHRAGNTIYF. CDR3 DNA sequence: TGTGCCAGCAGCCTATCTCATCGGGCTGGAAACACCATATATTTT.